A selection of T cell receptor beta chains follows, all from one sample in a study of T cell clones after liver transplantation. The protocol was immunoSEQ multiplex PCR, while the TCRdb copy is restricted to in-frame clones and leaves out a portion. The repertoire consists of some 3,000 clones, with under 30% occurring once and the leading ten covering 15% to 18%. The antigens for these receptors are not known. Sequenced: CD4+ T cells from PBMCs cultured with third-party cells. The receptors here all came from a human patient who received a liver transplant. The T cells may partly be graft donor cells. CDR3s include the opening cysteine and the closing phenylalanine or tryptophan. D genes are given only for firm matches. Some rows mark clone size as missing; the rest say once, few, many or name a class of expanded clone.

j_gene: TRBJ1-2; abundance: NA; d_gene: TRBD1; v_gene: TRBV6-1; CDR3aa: CASSKSGTGGRGYTF; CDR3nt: TGTGCCAGCAGTAAATCCGGGACAGGGGGGAGAGGCTACACCTTC
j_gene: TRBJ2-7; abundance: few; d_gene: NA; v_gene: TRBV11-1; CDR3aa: CASSQRGNEQYF; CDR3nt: TGTGCCAGCAGTCAACGGGGGAACGAGCAGTACTTC
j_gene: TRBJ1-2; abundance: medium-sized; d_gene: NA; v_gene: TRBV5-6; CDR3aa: CASSLAGGPYGYTF; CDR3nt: TGTGCCAGCAGCTTGGCGGGGGGACCCTATGGCTACACCTTC
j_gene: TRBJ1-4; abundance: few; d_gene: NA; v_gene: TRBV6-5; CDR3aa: CASNLDGATNEKLFF; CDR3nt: TGTGCCAGCAACTTAGACGGAGCAACTAATGAAAAACTGTTTTTT
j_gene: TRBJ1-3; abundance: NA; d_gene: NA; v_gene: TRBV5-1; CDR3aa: CASSLGGPPGNTIYF; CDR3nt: TGCGCCAGCAGCTTGGGGGGTCCCCCTGGAAACACCATATATTTT
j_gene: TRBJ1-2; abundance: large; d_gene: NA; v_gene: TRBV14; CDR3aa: CASSQDWSRVRGGYTF; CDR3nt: TGTGCCAGCAGCCAAGATTGGAGCAGAGTTAGGGGAGGCTACACCTTC
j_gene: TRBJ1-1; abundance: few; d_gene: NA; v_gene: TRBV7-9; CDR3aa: CASSTGPQAFF; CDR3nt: TGTGCCAGCAGTACCGGGCCTCAAGCTTTCTTT
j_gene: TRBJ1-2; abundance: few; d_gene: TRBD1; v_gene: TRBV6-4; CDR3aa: CASSPTGTAFYGYTF; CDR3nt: TGTGCCAGCAGTCCTACCGGGACAGCTTTCTATGGCTACACCTTC
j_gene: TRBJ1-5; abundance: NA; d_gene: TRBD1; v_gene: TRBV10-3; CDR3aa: CASSWTGGNQPQHF; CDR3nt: TGTGCCAGCAGTTGGACAGGGGGCAACCAGCCCCAGCATTTT
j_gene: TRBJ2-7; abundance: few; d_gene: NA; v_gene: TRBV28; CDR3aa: CASQGIVYEQYF; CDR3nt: TGTGCCAGCCAGGGGATTGTCTACGAGCAGTACTTC
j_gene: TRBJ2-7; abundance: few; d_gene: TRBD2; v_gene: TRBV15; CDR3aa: CATSRESSGRSEQYF; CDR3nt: TGTGCCACCAGCAGAGAGTCTAGCGGGAGAAGCGAGCAGTACTTC
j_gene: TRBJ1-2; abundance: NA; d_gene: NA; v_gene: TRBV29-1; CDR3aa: CSVEGGQSRRGTF; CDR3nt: TGCAGCGTGGAAGGCGGACAGTCCAGAAGGGGCACCTTC
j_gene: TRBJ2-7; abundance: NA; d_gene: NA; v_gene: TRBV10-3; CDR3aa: CAISIGMTYEQYF; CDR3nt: TGTGCCATCAGCATCGGGATGACCTACGAGCAGTACTTC
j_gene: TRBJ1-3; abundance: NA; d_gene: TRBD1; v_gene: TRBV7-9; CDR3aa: CASSFDRGIPGNTIYF; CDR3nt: TGTGCCAGCAGCTTCGACAGGGGAATTCCTGGAAACACCATATATTTT
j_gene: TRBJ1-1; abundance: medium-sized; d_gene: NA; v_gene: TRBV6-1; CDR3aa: CASSGARGNTEAFF; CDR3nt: TGTGCCAGCAGTGGAGCCAGGGGGAACACTGAAGCTTTCTTT
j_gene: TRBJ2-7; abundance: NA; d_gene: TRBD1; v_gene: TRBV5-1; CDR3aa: CASKIGTGTYEQYF; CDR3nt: TGCGCCAGCAAGATCGGGACAGGGACCTACGAGCAGTACTTC
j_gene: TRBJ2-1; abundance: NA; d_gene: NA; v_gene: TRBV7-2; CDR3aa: CVSSLFTGVSGEQFF; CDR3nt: TGTGTCAGCAGCTTATTTACGGGAGTCAGCGGTGAGCAGTTCTTC
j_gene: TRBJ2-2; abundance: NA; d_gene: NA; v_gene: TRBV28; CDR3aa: CASSTGYTGELFF; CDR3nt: TGTGCCAGCAGTACGGGTTACACCGGGGAGCTGTTTTTT
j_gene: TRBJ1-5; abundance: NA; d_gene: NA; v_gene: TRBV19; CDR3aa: CASSGGGGAGAQPQHF; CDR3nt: TGTGCCAGTAGTGGGGGTGGGGGCGCAGGGGCTCAGCCCCAGCATTTT
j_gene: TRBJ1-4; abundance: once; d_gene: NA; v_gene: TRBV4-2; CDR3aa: CASSLGTGGFNEKLFF; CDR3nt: TGTGCCAGCAGCTTGGGAACAGGCGGGTTCAATGAAAAACTGTTTTTT
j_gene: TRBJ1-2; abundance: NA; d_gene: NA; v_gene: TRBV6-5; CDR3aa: CASRRSLESGGYTF; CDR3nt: TGTGCCAGCAGACGTAGCTTAGAGTCTGGTGGCTACACCTTC
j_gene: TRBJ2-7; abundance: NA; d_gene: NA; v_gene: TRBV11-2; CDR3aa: CASSPRGQSYEQYF; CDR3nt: TGTGCCAGCAGCCCGCGGGGACAGTCCTACGAGCAGTACTTC
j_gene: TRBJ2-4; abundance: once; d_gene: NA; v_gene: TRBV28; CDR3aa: CASSLFSLRDTLPKNIQYF; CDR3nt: TGTGCCAGCAGTTTATTCTCACTCCGGGACACCTTACCCAAAAACATTCAGTACTTC
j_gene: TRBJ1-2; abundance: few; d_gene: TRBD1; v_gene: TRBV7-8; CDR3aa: CASSAGTGYGYTF; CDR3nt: TGTGCCAGCAGCGCGGGGACAGGCTATGGCTACACCTTC
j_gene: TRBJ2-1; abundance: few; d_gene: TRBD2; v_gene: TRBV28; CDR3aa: CASSGREQFF; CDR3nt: TGTGCCTCTAGCGGGAGGGAGCAGTTCTTC
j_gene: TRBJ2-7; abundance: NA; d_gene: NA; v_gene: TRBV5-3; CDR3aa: CASSLGETGPYEQYF; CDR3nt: TGTGCCAGCAGCTTGGGCGAGACAGGCCCCTACGAGCAGTACTTC
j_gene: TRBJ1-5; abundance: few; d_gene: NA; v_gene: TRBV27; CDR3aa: CASNRDISNQPQHF; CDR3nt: TGTGCCAGCAATCGCGACATTAGCAATCAGCCCCAGCATTTT
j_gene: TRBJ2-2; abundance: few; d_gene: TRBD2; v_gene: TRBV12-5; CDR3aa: CASGAGLVNTGELFF; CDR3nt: TGTGCTAGTGGTGCGGGACTAGTGAACACCGGGGAGCTGTTTTTT
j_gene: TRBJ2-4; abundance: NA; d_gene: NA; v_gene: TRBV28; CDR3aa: CASREQGKDIQYF; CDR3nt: TGTGCCAGCAGAGAACAGGGTAAAGACATTCAGTACTTC
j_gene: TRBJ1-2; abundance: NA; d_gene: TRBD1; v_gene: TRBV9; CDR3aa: CASSPTGTGIHYTF; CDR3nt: TGTGCCAGCAGCCCGACCGGGACAGGGATTCACTACACCTTC
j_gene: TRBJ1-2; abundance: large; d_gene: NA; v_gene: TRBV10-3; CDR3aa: CAISQGSPSYTF; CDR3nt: TGTGCCATCAGCCAGGGGAGCCCTAGCTACACCTTC
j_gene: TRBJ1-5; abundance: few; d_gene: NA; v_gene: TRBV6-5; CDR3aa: CASSYGQYSNQPQHF; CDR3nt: TGTGCCAGCAGTTACGGTCAATATAGCAATCAGCCCCAGCATTTT
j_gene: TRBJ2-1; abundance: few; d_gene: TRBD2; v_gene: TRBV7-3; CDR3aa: CASSSRDERGAGNEQFF; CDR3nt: TGTGCCAGCAGCTCACGGGACGAGCGGGGGGCGGGCAATGAGCAGTTCTTC